This TCR beta chain derives from a study of blood T cells in healthy people across ages. Donor samples were obtained from healthy Caucasian individuals from Russia, aged roughly 6 to 95. J lost 4 bases, V lost 4 bases, and 6 bases had no gene match. The CDR3 has 14 residues. Germline loops: CDR1 WNHNN, CDR2 SYGVQD (reference sequence). Remarks on this clonotype: Its antigen is currently unknown.

Study-wide findings and caveats: Donors of long life had a larger count of naive CD4+ cells and greater diversity than aged donors.

Using a J-beta primer mix together with a sample-barcoded 5' primer, a second PCR was run for 7 to 11 cycles. From the 5' RACE reads, TCRdb called clonotypes with MiXCR, one entry per CDR3 protein. The table lists hundreds of thousands of distinct CDR3 sequences, roughly 60% of them singletons. Sequencing used blood. The chain is built from TRBV10-1 and TRBJ1-2; TRBD1 aligns across 7 bases. The receptor comes from a man aged 30-40 years in good health. The CDR3: CASSAGTASYGYTF. The CDR3, as DNA: TGCGCCAGCAGTGCTGGGACAGCATCCTATGGCTACACCTTC.